This passage covers 30 T cell receptor beta chains from one sample sequenced in a study of cytomegalovirus exposure and HLA in healthy donors. Assay used: immunoSEQ multiplex PCR; TCRdb lists only in-frame clones, some missing. This table holds approximately 150,000 clones, roughly nine tenths found once. Input material: PBMCs. These receptor sequences come from a man in his late teens or twenties in good health and CMV-seronegative.

The genes are TRBV11-2 and TRBJ2-2, with 9 bases identical to TRBD2. This CDR3 comprises 17 residues. Germline lookup yields CDR1 SGHAT and CDR2 FQNNGV. V lost 1 base to trimming and J lost 4 bases; unmatched junction nucleotides: 7. CDR3 sequence (DNA): TGTGCCAGCAGCTTAGTGGCTAGCGGGACCCGCACCGGGGAGCTGTTTTTT. It encodes CASSLVASGTRTGELFF.

V gene TRBV7-2 combines with J gene TRBJ2-1; D is unresolved. Germline lookup yields CDR1 SGHTA and CDR2 FQGNSA. The CDR3 is 14 amino acids. Trimming left V 0 bases short and J 9 bases short, with 12 bases between. CDR3 DNA: TGTGCCAGCAGCTTAGCGGGTATTGGCGGTGAGCAGTTCTTC. Translation gives CASSLAGIGGEQFF.

The chain carries TRBV10-1 and TRBJ2-7, with D perhaps TRBD1 (6 bases). The CDR3 length is 13 residues. Trimming left V 4 bases short and J 1 base short, with 8 bases between. Per the germline V gene, CDR1 is WNHNN and CDR2 is SYGVQD (reference sequence). The CDR3 bases are TGCGCCAGCAGTGGTGGACAGTCCTACGAGCAGTACTTC. Amino acids: CASSGGQSYEQYF.

CDR3 sequence (DNA): TGTGCCAGTAGTATAAGGGGAGGAGGAGACTATGCACCAGATACGCAGTATTTT. This codes for CASSIRGGGDYAPDTQYF. The rearrangement links TRBV19 to TRBJ2-3; weak D call: TRBD2 (6 bases). CDR1 and CDR2 from the germline V gene are LNHDA and SQIVND (reference sequence). The CDR3 has 18 residues. Trimming pared 2 bases from V and 4 bases from J, leaving 22 bases between.

The count of this clone is one. The chain carries TRBV4-1 and TRBJ2-4, with a possible D match to TRBD2 (6 bases). Trimming took off 0 bases at V and 8 bases at J, with 14 bases between the two ends. CDR3 length: 15 amino acids. CDR1 is MGHRA, CDR2 YSYEKL, per germline. The CDR3 region has the DNA TGCGCCAGCAGCCAAGAAGGCGGGATGGCGTACATTCAGTACTTC. Protein: CASSQEGGMAYIQYF.

The rearrangement links TRBV5-1 to TRBJ1-5, with a possible D match to TRBD1 (5 bases). The V gene's germline CDR1 is SGHRS and CDR2 YFSETQ. Trimming left V 0 bases short and J 2 bases short, with 12 bases between. The CDR3 spans 16 residues. CDR3 in DNA: TGCGCCAGCAGCTTGGGGGTCAGGGATGGCAATCAGCCCCAGCATTTT. Its translation is CASSLGVRDGNQPQHF.

The rearrangement uses TRBV5-6 and TRBJ1-2; TRBD1 might be the D (6 bases). Trimming took 0 bases from V and 4 from J, leaving 10 bases between them. The germline V gene has CDR1 SGHDT and CDR2 YYEEEE. The CDR3 covers 14 residues. CDR3 protein: CASSLGQAIYGYTF. The DNA for the CDR3 is TGTGCCAGCAGCTTGGGACAGGCCATCTATGGCTACACCTTC.

In this sample, this clone turned up a few times. This chain joins TRBV6-6 and TRBJ1-5; D might be TRBD1 (6 bases). CDR3 length: 15 residues. Germline V gene sequence: CDR1 MNHNY, CDR2 SVGAGI (reference sequence). Deletions cut 2 bases from V and 15 bases from J, with 23 bases between. This chain's CDR3 is CASSYGNLQGPAGHF. In DNA form, the CDR3 reads TGTGCCAGCAGTTACGGAAACCTACAGGGCCCGGCGGGGCATTTT.

The rearrangement uses TRBV18 and TRBJ1-1, with D perhaps matching TRBD1 (5 bases). Deletions cut 1 base from V and 1 base from J, with 7 bases between. Per germline, CDR1 KGHSH and CDR2 LQKENI. This CDR3 has 14 residues. The CDR3 here is CASSPQGSNTEAFF. In DNA, the CDR3 is TGTGCCAGCTCACCACAGGGGTCGAACACTGAAGCTTTCTTT.

The J gene is TRBJ1-5, the V gene TRBV27; 8 nucleotides agree with TRBD1. V lost 5 bases, J lost 4 bases, and 13 bases stayed unmatched. The V gene's germline CDR1 is MNHEY and CDR2 SMNVEV (reference sequence). CDR3 length: 17 residues. As DNA, the CDR3 is TGTGCCAGCAGTCCTTACATCGACAGGGGCCAAAATCAGCCCCAGCATTTT. Translating it yields CASSPYIDRGQNQPQHF.

The CDR3 is CASSRSGQTSGNTIYF. CDR3 nucleotides: TGTGCCAGCAGCAGAAGCGGACAGACCTCTGGAAACACCATATATTTT. The chain couples TRBV2 to TRBJ1-3, with D possibly being TRBD1 (6 bases). The CDR3 runs to 16 residues. Germline V lookup: CDR1 SNHLY, CDR2 FYNNEI. V shed 6 bases and J shed 0 bases, with 15 bases lying between them.

The chain couples TRBV9 to TRBJ1-2; TRBD1 matches 12 bases. This CDR3 spans 18 amino acids. Trimming at V came to 3 bases and at J to 1 base, leaving 10 bases not matched to a gene. Germline CDR1 SGDLS, CDR2 YYNGEE. The CDR3: CASSAHRDRGQSNYGYTF. The CDR3 DNA is TGTGCCAGCAGCGCCCACCGGGACAGGGGGCAAAGTAACTATGGCTACACCTTC.

This chain joins TRBV19 and TRBJ1-1, with TRBD1 matching over 7 bases. Trimming at V came to 9 bases and at J to 5 bases, leaving 9 bases not matched to a gene. The length of the CDR3 is 13 residues. Germline values: CDR1 LNHDA, CDR2 SQIVND (reference sequence). This CDR3 reads CASRQGLGTEAFF. CDR3 DNA sequence: TGTGCCAGCCGACAGGGTTTGGGGACTGAAGCTTTCTTT.

This clone was recorded a few times. The V gene is TRBV18, the J gene TRBJ1-5, with 10 bases identical to TRBD1. V lost 4 bases, J lost 5 bases, and 5 bases stayed unmatched. This CDR3 region has 15 residues. The germline V gene encodes CDR1 KGHSH and CDR2 LQKENI. The DNA of the CDR3 is TGTGCCAGCTCACTTGCCGGGACAGGGGATCAGCCCCAGCATTTT. Its protein product is CASSLAGTGDQPQHF.

The chain employs TRBV9 and TRBJ2-3, with D perhaps matching TRBD2 (5 bases). Trimming shortened V by 0 bases and J by 0 bases, and 8 bases separated the two germline ends. Germline assignment: CDR1 SGDLS and CDR2 YYNGEE. This CDR3 spans 15 amino acids. This CDR3 reads CASSVGGASTDTQYF. CDR3 nucleotide sequence: TGTGCCAGCAGCGTAGGGGGAGCAAGCACAGATACGCAGTATTTT.

This clone was observed a few times. As DNA, the CDR3 is TGTGCCAGCAGCCCGGCTAGCGGGAGGGCCTACGAGCAGTACGTC. Amino acids: CASSPASGRAYEQYV. V and J are TRBV5-6 and TRBJ2-7; 12 nucleotides agree with TRBD2. Losses at the gene ends were 4 bases for V and 2 bases for J; bases not matched to a gene: 4. Looked up from germline, CDR1 is SGHDT and CDR2 is YYEEEE. The CDR3 contains 15 residues.

The chain joins TRBV11-3 to TRBJ2-5; 9 nucleotides agree with TRBD2. The ends lost 1 base at V and 5 bases at J; junction bases unmatched: 8. The V gene's germline CDR1 is SGHNT and CDR2 YENEEA. CDR3 length: 16 residues. The CDR3 coding sequence is TGTGCCAGCAGCTTAGGGGCTAGCGGGATCGGTGAGACCCAGTACTTC. Protein product: CASSLGASGIGETQYF.

The chain is built from TRBV2 and TRBJ1-1; weak D call: TRBD1 (5 bases). V was shortened by 5 bases and J by 1 base, with 8 bases between the two germline ends. The CDR3 loop spans 13 amino acids. Germline V gene sequence: CDR1 SNHLY, CDR2 FYNNEI. CDR3: CASSRQTNTEAFF. CDR3 DNA: TGTGCCAGCAGTCGACAGACGAACACTGAAGCTTTCTTT.

This rearrangement joins TRBV7-2 to TRBJ2-7, with 8 bases lining up with TRBD2. V dropped 1 base and J dropped 1; count of bases not matched to a gene: 6. There are 16 residues in the CDR3. Germline V gene sequence: CDR1 SGHTA, CDR2 FQGNSA. CDR3 nucleotides: TGTGCCAGCAGCTTAGTTGCCGGGGGGGAGTCCTACGAGCAGTACTTC. This sequence encodes CASSLVAGGESYEQYF.

The V and J genes are TRBV4-3 and TRBJ1-4; D gene unclear. CDR3 size: 14 residues. Trimming pared 4 bases from V and 10 bases from J, leaving 16 bases between. The germline gives CDR1 LGHNA, CDR2 YSLEER. CDR3 sequence reads: CASSPGRVIGKLFF. CDR3 DNA sequence: TGCGCCAGCAGCCCCGGGCGGGTAATCGGAAAACTGTTTTTT.

The chain links TRBV19 to TRBJ1-1; D not certain. Germline assignment: CDR1 LNHDA and CDR2 SQIVND (reference sequence). The CDR3 contains 14 residues. Trimming left V 6 bases short and J 1 base short, with 12 bases between. CDR3 loop: CASSRLGRNTEAFF. In DNA, the CDR3 is TGTGCCAGTAGCCGTCTTGGGAGGAACACTGAAGCTTTCTTT.

The chain combines TRBV13 with TRBJ2-1, with a possible D match to TRBD1 (5 bases). V was shortened by 2 bases and J by 8 bases, with 16 bases between the two germline ends. Germline CDR1 reads PRHDT; CDR2 reads FYEKMQ (reference sequence). The CDR3 length is 15 residues. CDR3 coding DNA: TGTGCCAGCAGCTTATCAGGGTTTGGGAACGATGAGCAGTTCTTC. Translating it yields CASSLSGFGNDEQFF.

This chain connects TRBV5-1 to TRBJ1-4, with D possibly matching TRBD1 (5 bases). The CDR3 totals 16 residues. The V end lost 7 bases, the J end lost 0 bases, and 16 bases lay between the germline ends. Germline CDR1 and CDR2: SGHRS and YFSETQ. The CDR3 sequence: CASARREPATNEKLFF. The DNA for the CDR3 is TGCGCCAGCGCCCGCAGGGAACCTGCAACTAATGAAAAACTGTTTTTT.

The chain is built from TRBV9 and TRBJ1-5; 9 bases fit TRBD1. CDR3 length equals 14 residues. Germline V gene lookup returns CDR1 SGDLS and CDR2 YYNGEE. V was pared by 3 bases and J by 6 bases, with 4 bases of the junction left unmatched. DNA of the CDR3: TGTGCCAGCAGCGGTACAGGGGGCGTTCAGCCCCAGCATTTT. It specifies CASSGTGGVQPQHF.

CDR3 in amino acids: CASSLVGGEQFF. DNA for the CDR3: TGCGCCAGCAGCTTGGTGGGAGGTGAGCAGTTCTTC. The chain uses TRBV5-1 and TRBJ2-1; D possibly corresponds to TRBD2 (6 bases). CDR3 length: 12 amino acids. CDR1 is SGHRS and CDR2 is YFSETQ in the germline V gene. V lost 0 bases and J 9 bases, leaving 7 bases between the germline ends.

This chain uses TRBV19 with TRBJ1-2, with unresolved D. Germline V gene sequence: CDR1 LNHDA, CDR2 SQIVND (reference sequence). The CDR3 is 15 amino acids. Between the trimmed V and J ends, which lost 3 bases and 0 bases, there was a span of 11 bases. The CDR3 reads CASSIGSRANYGYTF. The CDR3 DNA reads TGTGCCAGTAGTATTGGCTCGCGGGCTAACTATGGCTACACCTTC.

This rearrangement joins TRBV6-1 to TRBJ2-7; 10 bases are shared with TRBD1. This CDR3 has 15 residues. Per the germline V gene, CDR1 is MNHNS and CDR2 is SASEGT. Unmatched junction bases numbered 8, after V lost 6 bases and J lost 3 bases. The CDR3 bases are TGTGCCAGCAGACGACCGGGACAGGGGTTCTACGAGCAGTACTTC. It specifies CASRRPGQGFYEQYF.

This clone was seen a single time. V usage is TRBV6-5 and J usage is TRBJ1-5, with D tentatively TRBD1 (6 bases). V was shortened by 0 bases and J by 2 bases, with 8 bases between the two germline ends. CDR3 length equals 15 residues. Germline assignment: CDR1 MNHEY and CDR2 SVGAGI. The CDR3: CASSYSTGRNQPQHF. The DNA for the CDR3 is TGTGCCAGCAGTTACTCGACAGGACGCAATCAGCCCCAGCATTTT.

The CDR3 nucleotides are TGTGCCAGCAGTTACCGGACAGGGGGCGCAGAATATGGCTACACCTTC. Translating gives CASSYRTGGAEYGYTF. The chain couples TRBV6-5 to TRBJ1-2, with 11 bases that match TRBD1. There are 16 residues in the CDR3. The V gene's germline CDR1 is MNHEY and CDR2 SVGAGI. V gave up 2 bases and J gave up 5 bases; unmatched junction bases: 7.

J is TRBJ2-1 and V is TRBV15; D possibly corresponds to TRBD2 (6 bases). The CDR3 is made up of 20 amino acids. The germline gives CDR1 LNHNV, CDR2 YYDKDF (reference sequence). Deletions cut 0 bases from V and 0 bases from J, with 21 bases between. The CDR3 region is CATSRDPSVIGGLSYNEQFF. The CDR3, as DNA: TGTGCCACCAGCAGAGATCCTAGCGTCATAGGAGGGCTCTCCTACAATGAGCAGTTCTTC.